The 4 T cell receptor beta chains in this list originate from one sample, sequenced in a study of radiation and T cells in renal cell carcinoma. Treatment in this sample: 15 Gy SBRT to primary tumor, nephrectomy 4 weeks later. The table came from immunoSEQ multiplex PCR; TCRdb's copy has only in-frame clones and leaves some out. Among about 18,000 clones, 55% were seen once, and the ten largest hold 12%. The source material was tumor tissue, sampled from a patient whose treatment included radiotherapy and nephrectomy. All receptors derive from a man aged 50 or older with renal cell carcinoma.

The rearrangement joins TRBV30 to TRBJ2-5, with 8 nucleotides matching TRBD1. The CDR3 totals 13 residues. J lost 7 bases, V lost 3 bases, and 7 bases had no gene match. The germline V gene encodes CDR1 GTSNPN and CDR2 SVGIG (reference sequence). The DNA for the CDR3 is TGTGCCTGGAGGGACAGGGATCTGGGGACCCAGTACTTC. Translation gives CAWRDRDLGTQYF.

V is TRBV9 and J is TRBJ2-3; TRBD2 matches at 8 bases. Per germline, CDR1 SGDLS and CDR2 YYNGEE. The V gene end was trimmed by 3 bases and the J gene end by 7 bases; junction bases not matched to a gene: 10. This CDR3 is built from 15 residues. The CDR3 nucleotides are TGTGCCAGCAGCGAGGCGGGGGGCCGGGGGAATACGCAGTATTTT. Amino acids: CASSEAGGRGNTQYF. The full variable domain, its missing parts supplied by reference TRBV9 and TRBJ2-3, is DSGVTQTPKHLITATGQRVTLRCSPRSGDLSVYWYQQSLDQGLQFLIQYYNGEERAKGNILERFSAQQFPDLHSELNLSSLELGDSALYFCASSEAGGRGNTQYFGPGTRLTVL.

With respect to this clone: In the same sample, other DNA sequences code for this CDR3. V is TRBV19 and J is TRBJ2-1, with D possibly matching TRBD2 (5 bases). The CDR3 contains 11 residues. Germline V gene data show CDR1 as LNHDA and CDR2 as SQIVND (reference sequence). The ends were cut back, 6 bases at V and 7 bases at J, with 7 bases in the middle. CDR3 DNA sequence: TGTGCCAGTAGCCGCGGGAATGAGCAGTTCTTC. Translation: CASSRGNEQFF.

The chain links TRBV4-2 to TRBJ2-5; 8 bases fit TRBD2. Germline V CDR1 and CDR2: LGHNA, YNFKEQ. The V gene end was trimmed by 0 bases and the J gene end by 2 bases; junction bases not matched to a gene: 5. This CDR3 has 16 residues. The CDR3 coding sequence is TGTGCCAGCAGCCAAGAACCGCTAGCGGGTCAAGAGACCCAGTACTTC. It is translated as CASSQEPLAGQETQYF.